This passage covers 21 T cell receptor beta chains from one sample sequenced in a study of T cell clonotyping in hematopoietic cell transplantation. As for time point: recipient sample about 28 days before transplant, after cytoreduction. The table came from immunoSEQ multiplex PCR; TCRdb's copy has only in-frame clones and leaves some out. The profile shows about 27,000 clones, around 70% of them singletons. The sequencing used peripheral blood mononuclear cells, collected before stem cell transplant. The receptors stem from a man aged 45-65 years with myelodysplastic syndrome. Some clones in this sample may be carry-over from other donors' samples.

The chain has TRBV6-6 and TRBJ1-5, with no clear D. The CDR3 runs 13 residues. V lost 6 bases and J 3 bases, leaving 9 bases between the germline ends. Germline lookup yields CDR1 MNHNY and CDR2 SVGAGI (reference sequence). The CDR3 protein is CASSPGNNQPQHF. The CDR3 DNA reads TGTGCCAGCAGCCCCGGGAACAATCAGCCCCAGCATTTT.

This clone has just one count. The V call is TRBV29-1, the J call TRBJ2-7; tentatively, D is TRBD2 (6 bases). Germline CDR1 is SQVTM and CDR2 is ANQGSEA. This CDR3 is built from 13 residues. Trimming removed 7 bases from V and 1 base from J, with 14 bases in between. Here the CDR3 reads CSGEDGLSYEQYF. The CDR3 DNA reads as TGCAGCGGGGAGGACGGATTATCCTACGAGCAGTACTTC.

This chain connects TRBV25-1 to TRBJ2-7, with a weak D call TRBD2 (5 bases). The CDR3 sequence is 13 residues long. Germline assignment: CDR1 MGHDK and CDR2 SYGVNS. With 5 bases removed from V and 5 bases from J, the gap between germline ends came to 13 bases. CDR3 sequence reads: CASSIPGLHEQYF. The CDR3 coding sequence is TGTGCCAGCAGTATTCCGGGGTTACACGAGCAGTACTTC.

The V and J genes are TRBV2 and TRBJ1-5; D is unresolved. CDR1 and CDR2 from the germline V gene are SNHLY and FYNNEI. V was pared by 1 base and J by 0 bases, with 4 bases between. CDR3 length equals 14 residues. The CDR3: CASSEEISNQPQHF. CDR3 nucleotides: TGTGCCAGCAGTGAAGAGATTAGCAATCAGCCCCAGCATTTT.

V gene TRBV28 combines with J gene TRBJ2-5; D unclear. CDR1 and CDR2 (germline): MDHEN, SYDVKM. With 2 bases removed from V and 2 bases from J, the gap between germline ends came to 12 bases. CDR3 length: 15 amino acids. The DNA for the CDR3 is TGTGCCAGCAGTTTAGGGGTCCCTCGGCAAGAGACCCAGTACTTC. This gives the protein CASSLGVPRQETQYF.

V gene TRBV7-2 combines with J gene TRBJ2-5, with D possibly being TRBD2 (6 bases). The ends were cut back, 1 base at V and 5 bases at J, with 17 bases in the middle. Per germline, CDR1 SGHTA and CDR2 FQGNSA. The CDR3 is 16 amino acids. DNA of the CDR3: TGTGCCAGCAGCTTAGAGGGGACTCACCGGTGGGAGACCCAGTACTTC. Protein product: CASSLEGTHRWETQYF.

The gene calls are TRBV28 and TRBJ2-7; no clear D gene. The germline V and J ends were trimmed by 3 bases and 6 bases, with 12 bases remaining between them. Per the germline V gene, CDR1 is MDHEN and CDR2 is SYDVKM. This CDR3 spans 13 amino acids. The CDR3 nucleotides read TGTGCCAGCAGTTTCCCTACCAAAGGCGAGCAGTACTTC. Translated: CASSFPTKGEQYF. Supplemented by reference TRBV28 and TRBJ2-7, the full variable domain reads DVKVTQSSRYLVKRTGEKVFLECVQDMDHENMFWYRQDPGLGLRLIYFSYDVKMKEKGDIPEGYSVSREKKERFSLILESASTNQTSMYLCASSFPTKGEQYFGPGTRLTVT.

As to this clone: Within the sample, other DNA sequences also encode this same CDR3. The chain combines TRBV30 with TRBJ1-5, with D maybe TRBD1 (5 bases). Trimming removed 0 bases at V and 6 bases at J, with 6 bases between. The germline V gene encodes CDR1 GTSNPN and CDR2 SVGIG (reference sequence). This CDR3 contains 12 residues. CDR3 sequence (DNA): TGTGCCTGGAGTGTGGGGGGTCAGCCCCAGCATTTT. It translates to CAWSVGGQPQHF.

This clone has just a few counts. An end of the junction differs from the germline gene, which may be a read error. Other DNA sequences in the sample encode the same CDR3. The chain carries TRBV9 and TRBJ2-5; D is possibly TRBD1 (6 bases). In germline, CDR1 is SGDLS, CDR2 YYNGEE. There are 15 residues in the CDR3. The CDR3 bases are TGTGCTAGCAGCGAGCCAGGGACACCCCAAGAGACCCAGTACTTC. Amino acids: CASSEPGTPQETQYF.

This chain connects TRBV7-9 to TRBJ2-7, with 8 bases identical to TRBD2. Germline values: CDR1 SEHNR, CDR2 FQNEAQ (reference sequence). The junction had 4 bases not matched to a gene; V was cut back by 5 bases and J by 1 base. The CDR3 has 14 residues. CDR3 residues: CASSGSGKSYEQYF. The CDR3, as DNA: TGTGCCAGCAGCGGTAGCGGGAAGTCCTACGAGCAGTACTTC.

The chain combines TRBV7-6 with TRBJ2-7, with TRBD1 as a possible D gene (7 bases). V was trimmed by 1 base and J by 2 bases, leaving 15 bases between them. The V gene's germline CDR1 is SGHVS and CDR2 FNYEAQ. This CDR3 region has 16 residues. CDR3 nucleotide sequence: TGTGCCAGCAGCTTAGGCTCGCCAGGGGGGACCTACGAGCAGTACTTC. It specifies CASSLGSPGGTYEQYF.

This sequence joins TRBV30 and TRBJ2-2, with 11 bases matching TRBD1. The germline V gene has CDR1 GTSNPN and CDR2 SVGIG (reference sequence). CDR3 length: 13 amino acids. Trimming at V came to 4 bases and at J to 6 bases, leaving 1 base not matched to a gene. The CDR3 sequence is CAWKGQGAGELFF. The CDR3 DNA is TGTGCCTGGAAGGGACAGGGGGCCGGGGAGCTGTTTTTT.

The rearrangement joins TRBV4-1 to TRBJ2-7; unclear D gene. This CDR3 spans 12 amino acids. V was cut by 0 bases and J by 6 bases, with 6 bases left in between. Germline loops: CDR1 MGHRA, CDR2 YSYEKL. The CDR3 DNA reads as TGCGCCAGCAGCCAAGATGTGAGCGAGCAGTACTTC. It is translated as CASSQDVSEQYF.

The V and J genes are TRBV29-1 and TRBJ2-3; 8 nucleotides agree with TRBD2. CDR1 and CDR2 (germline): SQVTM, ANQGSEA. CDR3 length equals 14 residues. V was clipped by 4 bases and J by 10 bases; unmatched bases: 13. This chain's CDR3 is CSVAPSGSYPAQYF. In DNA form, the CDR3 reads TGCAGCGTTGCCCCCAGCGGGAGCTACCCGGCGCAGTATTTT.

This chain connects TRBV5-1 to TRBJ2-7; D not certain. Germline CDR1 SGHRS, CDR2 YFSETQ. CDR3 size: 15 residues. The ends were cut back, 0 bases at V and 2 bases at J, with 12 bases in the middle. The CDR3, as DNA: TGCGCCAGCAGCTTGGATGGGGTAGGGACCTACGAGCAGTACTTC. Its protein is CASSLDGVGTYEQYF.

The gene calls are TRBV29-1 and TRBJ1-2; a weak D match, TRBD1 (6 bases). The germline V and J ends were trimmed by 6 bases and 7 bases, with 21 bases remaining between them. This CDR3 is built from 14 residues. Germline V gene data show CDR1 as SQVTM and CDR2 as ANQGSEA. DNA for the CDR3: TGCAGCGTACTGGACAGTCACCACCCGCTTGGCTACACCTTC. Amino acid sequence: CSVLDSHHPLGYTF.

This clone was detected once. This chain joins TRBV29-1 and TRBJ2-7; TRBD1 is a possible D gene (6 bases). Germline V gene data show CDR1 as SQVTM and CDR2 as ANQGSEA. The V and J ends lost 2 bases and 3 bases respectively, with 11 bases between them. The CDR3 has 13 residues. The CDR3 sequence: CSVERGSGYEQYF. The CDR3 nucleotides read TGCAGCGTTGAAAGGGGGTCGGGCTACGAGCAGTACTTC.

The chain carries TRBV29-1 and TRBJ1-1; D gene unclear. Germline V gene sequence: CDR1 SQVTM, CDR2 ANQGSEA. This CDR3 spans 10 amino acids. V was shortened by 5 bases and J by 2 bases, with 3 bases between the two germline ends. The CDR3 DNA sequence: TGCAGCGTTCTTAACACTGAAGCTTTCTTT. Amino acid sequence: CSVLNTEAFF.

The chain has TRBV30 and TRBJ2-1; D remains ambiguous. The germline V gene encodes CDR1 GTSNPN and CDR2 SVGIG (reference sequence). V lost 0 bases and J 3 bases, leaving 6 bases between the germline ends. CDR3 size: 13 residues. The CDR3 protein is CAWSVQIYNEQFF. CDR3 coding DNA: TGTGCCTGGAGTGTACAGATCTACAATGAGCAGTTCTTC.

A few counts support this clone. J is TRBJ2-1 and V is TRBV19; TRBD1 matches at 8 bases. From germline, CDR1 is LNHDA and CDR2 SQIVND (reference sequence). This CDR3 spans 13 amino acids. The ends lost 8 bases at V and 4 bases at J; junction bases unmatched: 4. CDR3 in DNA: TGTGCCAGTCGGACAGGGTCTTACAATGAGCAGTTCTTC. It translates to CASRTGSYNEQFF.

This CDR3 reads CASSYQSNQPQHF. The CDR3 DNA reads TGTGCCAGCAGTTACCAGAGCAATCAGCCCCAGCATTTT. This chain links TRBV6-6 with TRBJ1-5; no clear D. This CDR3 spans 13 amino acids. V was clipped by 2 bases and J by 1 base, with 3 bases between them. Germline loops: CDR1 MNHNY, CDR2 SVGAGI (reference sequence).